This T cell receptor (beta chain) emerged from a study of T cells expressing NK-cell markers. There are 14 residues in the CDR3. Germline assignment: CDR1 SQVTM and CDR2 ANQGSEA. TCRdb reprocessed the 5' RACE reads, keeping one entry per CDR3 protein, no DNA. The sample includes 90,000 to 130,000 distinct CDR3 sequences. The specimen sequenced was blood T cells: a sorted CD56 or NKG2C T cell subset, CD4+ or CD8+ T cells, or bulk PBMC T cells (not recorded which). This TCR derives from a woman aged 18 to 75 in good health. V and J are TRBV29-1 and TRBJ1-2. The CDR3 sequence: CSVEEAGGHYGYTF.